The 30 T cell receptor beta chains listed next were all sequenced from one sample in a study of blood T cells in healthy people across ages. With a J-beta primer mix and a sample-barcoded 5' primer, a second PCR ran about 6 to 11 cycles. From the 5' RACE reads, TCRdb called clonotypes with MiXCR, one entry per CDR3 protein. The data contain some 760,000 distinct CDR3 sequences, around a quarter of them singletons. In addition, the sample was reused for a study of T cells of mothers and their children.

Sequencing was carried out using blood. The source is a boy aged 5 to 17 in good health.

This clonotype was seen a few times. One junction end does not reproduce the germline sequence, and a read error may be involved. The V and J genes are TRBV20-1 and TRBJ2-1, with 14 positions matching TRBD2. The CDR3 extends over 20 amino acids. Germline V CDR1 and CDR2: DFQATT, SNEGSKA (reference sequence). CDR3 in amino acids: CSARGRLAGGPKQWSNERFF. In DNA form, the CDR3 reads TGCAGTGCTAGAGGTCGACTAGCGGGAGGGCCGAAACAATGGAGCAATGAGCGGTTCTTC.

A few counts support this clonotype. V gene TRBV29-1 combines with J gene TRBJ2-1; 8 bases line up with TRBD2. Germline trimming cut 0 bases from V and 8 bases from J; bases unmatched to any gene: 18. Germline lookup yields CDR1 SQVTM and CDR2 ANQGSEA. The CDR3 has 18 amino acids. The CDR3 region has the DNA TGCAGCGTTGAAGATCTTCCCCCGGAGCGGGAGTTGCCGTATGAGCAGTTCTTC. Its translation: CSVEDLPPERELPYEQFF.

The rearrangement links TRBV6-1 to TRBJ2-2; 9 bases line up with TRBD1. V gave up 4 bases and J gave up 4 bases; unmatched junction bases: 4. The CDR3 runs to 15 residues. Per the germline V gene, CDR1 is MNHNS and CDR2 is SASEGT. The CDR3 reads CASSARDRVTGELFF. The CDR3 region has the DNA TGTGCCAGCAGTGCCAGGGACAGGGTCACCGGGGAGCTGTTTTTT.

The chain is built from TRBV12-5 and TRBJ2-1, with 13 bases identical to TRBD2. Germline CDR1 is LGHNT and CDR2 is FRNRAP. This CDR3 contains 18 residues. V dropped 5 bases and J dropped 2; count of bases not matched to a gene: 9. The CDR3 spells CASGAGLAGFQTYNEQFF. The CDR3 DNA is TGTGCTAGTGGTGCGGGACTAGCGGGGTTCCAAACCTACAATGAGCAGTTCTTC.

The CDR3 loop reads CASSLVGTGNTGELFF. The CDR3 DNA follows: TGTGCCAGCAGCTTAGTCGGGACAGGGAACACCGGGGAGCTGTTTTTT. The V and J genes are TRBV7-3 and TRBJ2-2; 8 nucleotides agree with TRBD1. The V gene end was trimmed by 2 bases and the J gene end by 1 base; junction bases not matched to a gene: 3. Germline lookup yields CDR1 SGHTA and CDR2 FQGTGA. The CDR3 spans 16 residues.

The V gene is TRBV4-3, the J gene TRBJ2-5; 8 bases line up with TRBD1. The J call could be wrong; TRBJ2-7 is a better fit for the DNA end. CDR3 size: 15 residues. The germline V gene has CDR1 LGHNA and CDR2 YSLEER. CDR3 DNA: TGCGCCAGCAGCCAAGGAGACAGGGGCTCCTACGAGCAGTACTTC. As protein: CASSQGDRGSYEQYF.

In this sample, this clonotype turned up a few times. The V and J genes are TRBV6-1 and TRBJ2-1; D is unclear. The length of the CDR3 is 16 residues. Germline-derived CDR1 and CDR2 are MNHNS and SASEGT. Trimming took off 6 bases at V and 1 base at J, with 16 bases between the two ends. CDR3 residues: CASSNGAYRSYNEQFF. CDR3 sequence (DNA): TGTGCCAGCAGCAACGGAGCGTATCGTTCCTACAATGAGCAGTTCTTC.

In its sample, this clonotype was seen a few times. This chain uses TRBV29-1 with TRBJ2-1; D gene uncertain. There are 12 residues in the CDR3. V was clipped by 3 bases and J by 4 bases, with 7 bases between them. CDR1 and CDR2 (germline): SQVTM, ANQGSEA. CDR3 sequence reads: CSVDADYNEQFF. CDR3 DNA: TGCAGCGTTGACGCCGATTACAATGAGCAGTTCTTC.

V is TRBV10-3 and J is TRBJ1-2; TRBD1 aligns across 7 bases. V trimming: 5 bases; J trimming: 5 bases; junction bases outside the gene matches: 11. The CDR3 length is 15 residues. The V gene's germline CDR1 is ENHRY and CDR2 SYGVKD. The CDR3 here is CAISSQTGKGYGYTF. The DNA of the CDR3 is TGTGCCATCAGTTCCCAGACAGGGAAGGGGTATGGCTACACCTTC.

The chain joins TRBV20-1 to TRBJ2-3; D might be TRBD2 (6 bases). The V end lost 1 base, the J end lost 2 bases, and 16 bases lay between the germline ends. CDR3 length: 16 amino acids. Germline loops: CDR1 DFQATT, CDR2 SNEGSKA (reference sequence). CDR3 region: CSARGGDPGYTDTQYF. The DNA of the CDR3 is TGCAGTGCTAGAGGGGGGGACCCGGGGTACACAGATACGCAGTATTTT.

This sequence joins TRBV29-1 and TRBJ1-1; D is perhaps TRBD1 (5 bases). Per the germline V gene, CDR1 is SQVTM and CDR2 is ANQGSEA. CDR3 length equals 13 residues. Trimming stripped 3 bases from V and 4 bases from J, with 12 bases between. The CDR3 region is CSVDRQGGTEAFF. The CDR3 DNA is TGCAGCGTTGACAGGCAGGGAGGCACTGAAGCTTTCTTT.

The chain couples TRBV6-6 to TRBJ1-2; possibly TRBD1 for D (6 bases). The CDR3 spans 14 residues. The V end was cut by 1 base, the J end by 8 bases, with 14 bases between. Germline CDR1 and CDR2: MNHNY and SVGAGI (reference sequence). The CDR3 bases are TGTGCCAGCAGTTACTGGCCAGGGGAGGAAGGCTACACCTTC. This encodes CASSYWPGEEGYTF.

The table lists this clonotype with a count of one. The chain employs TRBV4-2 and TRBJ2-2; the match to TRBD1 covers 7 bases. The germline CDR1 and CDR2 sequences are LGHNA and YNFKEQ. CDR3 length: 15 amino acids. V gave up 1 base and J gave up 6 bases; unmatched junction bases: 5. The CDR3 DNA is TGTGCCAGCAGCCAAGTTTTTAGGGGGCCCGGGGAGCTGTTTTTT. It translates to CASSQVFRGPGELFF.

The V and J genes are TRBV29-1 and TRBJ2-3, with 8 bases matching TRBD2. Germline V CDR1 and CDR2: SQVTM, ANQGSEA. With V trimmed by 5 bases and J by 3 bases, 4 bases remained unmatched. The CDR3 contains 13 residues. The CDR3 DNA reads TGCAGCGTTAGCGGGAGAACGACAGATACGCAGTATTTT. Translated: CSVSGRTTDTQYF.

The V and J genes are TRBV29-1 and TRBJ2-1; the D is unclear. This CDR3 is built from 13 residues. The V and J ends lost 4 bases and 0 bases respectively, with 7 bases between them. CDR1 and CDR2 (germline): SQVTM, ANQGSEA. The CDR3 nucleotides are TGCAGCGTTGCCTTTAGCTCCTACAATGAGCAGTTCTTC. Translated, it gives CSVAFSSYNEQFF.

This clonotype was seen a handful of times. The genes are TRBV29-1 and TRBJ2-3; D may be TRBD2 (5 bases). The CDR3 totals 12 residues. Germline V CDR1 and CDR2: SQVTM, ANQGSEA. V lost 4 bases to trimming and J lost 2 bases, with 7 bases between them. This CDR3 is CSVGEYTDTQYF. CDR3 sequence (DNA): TGCAGCGTTGGGGAGTACACAGATACGCAGTATTTT.

The rearrangement links TRBV5-1 to TRBJ2-7; a possible D gene is TRBD2 (5 bases). The V gene's germline CDR1 is SGHRS and CDR2 YFSETQ. This CDR3 is 16 amino acids long. V lost 3 bases and J lost 1, with 17 bases in between. This CDR3 is CASSSAEQRDSYEQYF. As DNA, the CDR3 is TGCGCCAGCAGCTCGGCCGAACAGAGGGATTCCTACGAGCAGTACTTC.

This chain uses TRBV20-1 with TRBJ2-7; D not certain. Trimming took off 3 bases at V and 3 bases at J, with 15 bases between the two ends. The CDR3 runs to 14 residues. Germline CDR1 is DFQATT and CDR2 is SNEGSKA (reference sequence). The CDR3 sequence: CSASRGGDGYEQYF. The DNA of the CDR3 is TGCAGTGCTAGTAGAGGTGGAGATGGCTACGAGCAGTACTTC.

This clonotype showed up many times. This rearrangement joins TRBV6-4 to TRBJ2-3; TRBD2 matches 8 bases. Germline values: CDR1 MRHNA, CDR2 SNTAGT. The length of the CDR3 is 14 residues. Losses at the gene ends were 3 bases for V and 1 base for J; bases not matched to a gene: 0. CDR3 sequence: CASSERGGTDTQYF. The DNA for the CDR3 is TGTGCCAGCAGTGAGCGGGGGGGCACAGATACGCAGTATTTT.

CDR3 region: CSVDDRHYGYTF. As DNA, the CDR3 is TGCAGCGTTGATGACAGACATTATGGCTACACCTTC. V usage is TRBV29-1 and J usage is TRBJ1-2, with D tentatively TRBD1 (5 bases). The ends were cut back, 3 bases at V and 5 bases at J, with 10 bases in the middle. CDR3 length equals 12 residues. The germline V gene has CDR1 SQVTM and CDR2 ANQGSEA. The full variable domain, its missing parts supplied by reference TRBV29-1 and TRBJ1-2, is SAVISQKPSRDICQRGTSLTIQCQVDSQVTMMFWYRQQPGQSLTLIATANQGSEATYESGFVIDKFPISRPNLTFSTLTVSNMSPEDSSIYLCSVDDRHYGYTFGSGTRLTVV.

The chain combines TRBV5-1 with TRBJ2-1, with 7 positions matching TRBD2. Unmatched junction bases numbered 9, after V lost 0 bases and J lost 6 bases. Per the germline V gene, CDR1 is SGHRS and CDR2 is YFSETQ. The CDR3 is 16 residues long. CDR3 nucleotide sequence: TGCGCCAGCAGCTTGGTTTCAGGACTAGTCGCCAATGAGCAGTTCTTC. Protein: CASSLVSGLVANEQFF.

This clonotype was seen more than once but under ten times. The CDR3 DNA sequence: TGTGCCAGCAATGCACCGGGACTAGCGGGGGGAAAGTACTTC. Translation gives CASNAPGLAGGKYF. The chain employs TRBV7-8 and TRBJ2-5; the match to TRBD2 covers 15 bases. There are 14 residues in the CDR3. CDR1 SGHVS and CDR2 FQNEAQ come from the germline V gene. V trimming: 7 bases; J trimming: 12 bases; junction bases outside the gene matches: 9.

This chain uses TRBV4-2 with TRBJ1-3; unclear D gene. The CDR3 sequence is 15 residues long. The V gene's germline CDR1 is LGHNA and CDR2 YNFKEQ. Trimming pared 6 bases from V and 4 bases from J, leaving 16 bases between. The CDR3 spells CASRPPAALGNTIYF. As DNA, the CDR3 is TGTGCCAGCAGACCGCCGGCAGCCCTGGGAAACACCATATATTTT.

This clonotype appeared a single time. One junction end does not reproduce the germline sequence, and a read error may be involved. This chain connects TRBV6-1 to TRBJ2-1; TRBD2 matches 10 bases. The CDR3 sequence is 15 residues long. From germline, CDR1 is MNHNS and CDR2 SASEGT. CDR3 nucleotides: TGTGCCAGCAGTAAAGCGGGGGGGCGTGACAATGAGCAGTTCTTC. Residues: CASSKAGGRDNEQFF.

V gene TRBV20-1 combines with J gene TRBJ2-3; D not resolved. V gave up 4 bases and J gave up 7 bases, with 12 bases separating them. Germline V gives CDR1 DFQATT, CDR2 SNEGSKA (reference sequence). This CDR3 contains 12 residues. The CDR3 spells CSANPDGHTQYF. In DNA, the CDR3 is TGCAGTGCTAACCCCGACGGGCATACGCAGTATTTT.

This clonotype was found a few times. The V call is TRBV6-5, the J call TRBJ2-2; 7 bases align to TRBD2. Trimming removed 6 bases from V and 5 bases from J; junction bases left unmatched: 12. CDR3 length: 16 residues. The germline V gene encodes CDR1 MNHEY and CDR2 SVGAGI. CDR3 sequence (DNA): TGTGCCAGCAGATATGGGACTAAAGTAAAGACCGGGGAGCTGTTTTTT. Protein sequence: CASRYGTKVKTGELFF.

CDR3 DNA: TGCAGTGCTAACCACAGGGGGCCCAACTATGGCTACACCTTC. It translates to CSANHRGPNYGYTF. The J gene is TRBJ1-2, the V gene TRBV20-1; 9 nucleotides match TRBD1. CDR3 size: 14 residues. CDR1 is DFQATT and CDR2 is SNEGSKA in the germline V gene (reference sequence). The V and J ends lost 4 bases and 2 bases, in that order; junction bases with no gene match: 5.

This clonotype was seen a few times. This chain uses TRBV5-1 with TRBJ2-7, with TRBD1 matching 11 bases. This CDR3 contains 15 residues. In germline, CDR1 is SGHRS, CDR2 YFSETQ. J gave up 3 bases and V 7 bases, and 9 bases lay outside the gene matches. CDR3 in DNA: TGCGCCAGCGCACCCCGGACAGGGGGCGTCTACGAGCAGTACTTC. Its translation is CASAPRTGGVYEQYF.

The rearrangement links TRBV5-5 to TRBJ2-1; 14 nucleotides line up with TRBD2. Looked up from germline, CDR1 is SGHKS and CDR2 is YYEKEE (reference sequence). The CDR3 is 18 residues long. The ends lost 4 bases at V and 2 bases at J; junction bases unmatched: 8. CDR3 region: CASSLGLAGGSPYNEQFF. The CDR3 DNA sequence: TGTGCCAGCAGCCTCGGACTAGCGGGAGGTTCTCCCTACAATGAGCAGTTCTTC.

The chain is built from TRBV28 and TRBJ2-5; D perhaps matches TRBD2 (6 bases). Trimming removed 3 bases from V and 0 bases from J, with 11 bases in between. CDR3 length: 15 amino acids. Germline CDR1 reads MDHEN; CDR2 reads SYDVKM. CDR3 bases: TGTGCCAGCAGTTTCCGTCGGGGGAACCAAGAGACCCAGTACTTC. Residues: CASSFRRGNQETQYF. The variable domain in full, completed from reference TRBV28 and TRBJ2-5, reads DVKVTQSSRYLVKRTGEKVFLECVQDMDHENMFWYRQDPGLGLRLIYFSYDVKMKEKGDIPEGYSVSREKKERFSLILESASTNQTSMYLCASSFRRGNQETQYFGPGTRLLVL.